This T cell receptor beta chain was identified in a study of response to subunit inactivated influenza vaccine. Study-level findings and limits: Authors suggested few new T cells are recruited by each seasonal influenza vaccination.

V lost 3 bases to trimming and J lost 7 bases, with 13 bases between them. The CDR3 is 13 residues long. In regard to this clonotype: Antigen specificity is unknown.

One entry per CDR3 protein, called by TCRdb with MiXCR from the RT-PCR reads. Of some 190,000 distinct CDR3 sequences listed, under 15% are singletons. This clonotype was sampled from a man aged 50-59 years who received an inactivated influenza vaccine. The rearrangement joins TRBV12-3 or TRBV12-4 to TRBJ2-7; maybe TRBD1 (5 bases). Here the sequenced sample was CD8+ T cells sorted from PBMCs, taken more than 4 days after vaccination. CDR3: CASSFIGAVEQYF. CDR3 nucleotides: TGTGCCAGCAGTTTCATAGGGGCAGTAGAGCAGTACTTC.